This TCR beta chain stems from a study of Graves' ophthalmopathy and Graves' hyperthyroidism. There are many counts of this clonotype. The germline V and J ends were trimmed by 1 base and 3 bases, with 4 bases remaining between them. This CDR3 region has 12 residues. Amplified material comprised TCR beta CDR3 regions derived from RNA transcripts. After a first-round RT-PCR with HTBI primers, a second-round multiplex PCR was run. TCRdb analysed the multiplex PCR reads with MiXCR anew, one entry per CDR3 protein. The sample records about 380,000 distinct CDR3 sequences, approximately 15% being singletons.

The rearrangement uses TRBV12-3 or TRBV12-4 and TRBJ2-7; D unresolved. Material: peripheral blood. The receptor was derived from a woman between 18 and 29 years old with stable Graves' hyperthyroidism. The CDR3 sequence is CASSLVNYEQYF. The CDR3 coding sequence is TGTGCCAGCAGTTTAGTCAACTACGAGCAGTACTTC.